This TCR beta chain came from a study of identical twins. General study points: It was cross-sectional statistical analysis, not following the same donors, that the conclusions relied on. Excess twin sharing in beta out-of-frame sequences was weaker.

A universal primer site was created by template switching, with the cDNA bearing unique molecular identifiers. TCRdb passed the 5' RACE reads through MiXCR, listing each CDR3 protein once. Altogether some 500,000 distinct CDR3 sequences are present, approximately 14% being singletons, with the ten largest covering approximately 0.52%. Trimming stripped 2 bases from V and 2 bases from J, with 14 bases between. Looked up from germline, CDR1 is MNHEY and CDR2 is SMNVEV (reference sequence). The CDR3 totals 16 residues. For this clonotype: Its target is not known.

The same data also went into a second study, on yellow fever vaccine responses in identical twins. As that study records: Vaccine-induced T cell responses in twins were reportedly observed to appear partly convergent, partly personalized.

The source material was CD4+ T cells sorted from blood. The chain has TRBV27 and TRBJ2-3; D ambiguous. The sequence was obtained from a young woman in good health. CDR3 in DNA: TGTGCCAGCAGTTTAAGACCTTCGAAGATCACAGATACGCAGTATTTT. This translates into CASSLRPSKITDTQYF.